The next 27 T cell receptor beta chains were all read from a single sample in a study of blood T cell repertoires in COVID-19 (dated by TCRdb to between 2020 and 2021). Library preparation employed the immunoSEQ multiplex PCR assay. TCRdb took over this immuneACCESS table, retaining in-frame rearrangements with V and J assigned. Such tables are incomplete; in checked studies, under half of the missing clones stem from an unresolved V gene, and the remainder is unexplained. In all, the sample holds roughly 67,000 clones, and roughly 92% of those were seen once. Approximately 2.6% of the sample belongs to the ten largest clones. The sample taken for sequencing was peripheral blood. These TCRs come from a man in his 70s with active COVID-19.

The J gene is TRBJ2-7, the V gene TRBV19, with D possibly being TRBD1 (6 bases). This CDR3 region has 15 residues. Per the germline V gene, CDR1 is LNHDA and CDR2 is SQIVND (reference sequence). Deletions cut 1 base from V and 3 bases from J, with 13 bases between. The CDR3 DNA reads TGTGCCAGTAGTATAGCGGGACATCTCTTCTACGAGCAGTACTTC. It specifies CASSIAGHLFYEQYF.

This chain joins TRBV7-8 and TRBJ2-1; weak D call: TRBD2 (5 bases). Trimming removed 5 bases from V and 10 bases from J, with 18 bases in between. This CDR3 comprises 14 residues. Germline V lookup: CDR1 SGHVS, CDR2 FQNEAQ. The CDR3 spells CASSLTQRVSEQFF. DNA for the CDR3: TGTGCCAGCAGCCTCACCCAGAGGGTCAGCGAGCAGTTCTTC.

This sequence joins TRBV6-6 and TRBJ1-6; D uncertain. From germline, CDR1 is MNHNY and CDR2 SVGAGI (reference sequence). The length of the CDR3 is 16 residues. Trimming cost V 6 bases and J 0 bases, with 12 bases left between them. CDR3 loop: CASSPLEGSYNSPLHF. The CDR3 coding sequence is TGTGCCAGCAGCCCCCTTGAGGGCTCCTATAATTCACCCCTCCACTTT.

CDR3 sequence reads: CASHRGTVGGYTF. In DNA form, the CDR3 reads TGTGCCAGCCACCGAGGGACAGTGGGGGGCTACACCTTC. This chain links TRBV6-6 with TRBJ1-2, with TRBD1 identical over 7 bases. The V gene's germline CDR1 is MNHNY and CDR2 SVGAGI (reference sequence). V gave up 8 bases and J gave up 8 bases; unmatched junction bases: 11. The CDR3 is made up of 13 amino acids.

The chain carries TRBV5-1 and TRBJ1-1, with 7 positions matching TRBD1. V dropped 2 bases and J dropped 1; count of bases not matched to a gene: 5. This CDR3 is built from 15 residues. Germline-derived CDR1 and CDR2 are SGHRS and YFSETQ. The CDR3 sequence: CASSLLRTGNTEAFF. The DNA for the CDR3 is TGCGCCAGCAGCTTATTAAGGACAGGGAACACTGAAGCTTTCTTT.

The V call is TRBV11-2, the J call TRBJ2-7; a possible D gene is TRBD1 (7 bases). The CDR3 totals 16 residues. Trimming removed 2 bases from V and 1 base from J, with 15 bases in between. Looked up from germline, CDR1 is SGHAT and CDR2 is FQNNGV. CDR3 in DNA: TGTGCCAGCAGCTTATCGGACGCAGGGGGGTCCTACGAGCAGTACTTC. Translating it yields CASSLSDAGGSYEQYF.

The V gene is TRBV7-2, the J gene TRBJ1-4, with D perhaps matching TRBD1 (5 bases). Germline CDR1 SGHTA, CDR2 FQGNSA. V was pared by 1 base and J by 7 bases, with 13 bases between. This CDR3 has 15 amino acids. This chain's CDR3 is CASSLDGGYGEKLFF. CDR3 DNA: TGTGCCAGCAGCTTAGATGGGGGGTACGGTGAAAAACTGTTTTTT.

The rearrangement uses TRBV7-3 and TRBJ2-5, with TRBD2 matching 7 bases. The CDR3 is 14 residues long. V lost 5 bases, J lost 5 bases, and 8 bases stayed unmatched. Germline CDR1 and CDR2: SGHTA and FQGTGA. The CDR3 DNA is TGTGCCAGCAGCCAGGGCCCCGGGAGGGAGACCCAGTACTTC. This sequence encodes CASSQGPGRETQYF.

This chain connects TRBV6-5 to TRBJ2-7, with 8 bases fitting TRBD2. Trimming removed 6 bases from V and 0 bases from J; junction bases left unmatched: 4. Germline V gene lookup returns CDR1 MNHEY and CDR2 SVGAGI. This CDR3 has 14 residues. CDR3 in DNA: TGTGCCAGCAGGCGGGGGGTAGGCTCCTACGAGCAGTACGTC. As protein: CASRRGVGSYEQYV.

The chain couples TRBV6-6 to TRBJ2-1; 11 nucleotides align to TRBD2. J lost 2 bases, V lost 5 bases, and 11 bases had no gene match. The CDR3 has 18 residues. CDR1 MNHNY and CDR2 SVGAGI come from the germline V gene (reference sequence). The CDR3 bases are TGTGCCAGCAGTCTCGGGGTTAGCGGGGGGGAGGCCTACAATGAGCAGTTCTTC. Its protein is CASSLGVSGGEAYNEQFF.

The chain combines TRBV9 with TRBJ1-2, with D tentatively TRBD1 (6 bases). V was pared by 0 bases and J by 7 bases, with 13 bases between. The CDR3 contains 14 residues. Germline-derived CDR1 and CDR2 are SGDLS and YYNGEE. Here the CDR3 DNA reads TGTGCCAGCAGCGTAGCGGAGAGGGGGGGTGGCTACACCTTC. This sequence encodes CASSVAERGGGYTF. The full variable domain, its missing parts supplied by reference TRBV9 and TRBJ1-2, is DSGVTQTPKHLITATGQRVTLRCSPRSGDLSVYWYQQSLDQGLQFLIQYYNGEERAKGNILERFSAQQFPDLHSELNLSSLELGDSALYFCASSVAERGGGYTFGSGTRLTVV.

The chain employs TRBV19 and TRBJ1-2; D unresolved. Germline V lookup: CDR1 LNHDA, CDR2 SQIVND (reference sequence). With 6 bases removed from V and 3 bases from J, the gap between germline ends came to 14 bases. This CDR3 has 14 residues. The CDR3 DNA reads as TGTGCCAGTAGAGACACCCCGGGGTACTATGGCTACACCTTC. Protein product: CASRDTPGYYGYTF.

This sequence joins TRBV4-2 and TRBJ2-5, with 10 bases aligning to TRBD2. Per the germline V gene, CDR1 is LGHNA and CDR2 is YNFKEQ. Trimming took 8 bases from V and 0 from J; bases not matched to a gene: 6. The CDR3 has 15 amino acids. This chain's CDR3 is CASGGLAGDQETQYF. The CDR3 region has the DNA TGTGCCAGCGGGGGTCTAGCGGGGGACCAAGAGACCCAGTACTTC.

This rearrangement joins TRBV5-6 to TRBJ2-7; 7 nucleotides match TRBD1. The germline V gene encodes CDR1 SGHDT and CDR2 YYEEEE. With V trimmed by 0 bases and J by 4 bases, 4 bases remained unmatched. The CDR3 contains 14 residues. In DNA form, the CDR3 reads TGTGCCAGCAGCTTGGGACAGGGAGCTTACGAGCAGTACTTC. Translated: CASSLGQGAYEQYF.

The CDR3 sequence: CASSQGQGQETQYF. DNA for the CDR3: TGTGCCAGCAGCCAAGGACAGGGGCAAGAGACCCAGTACTTC. The J gene is TRBJ2-5, the V gene TRBV5-4; TRBD1 aligns across 9 bases. Germline V gives CDR1 SGHNT, CDR2 YYREEE (reference sequence). The CDR3 contains 14 residues. The junction had 3 bases not matched to a gene; V was cut back by 4 bases and J by 2 bases. Together with reference TRBV5-4 and TRBJ2-5, the CDR3 gives the full variable domain: ETGVTQSPTHLIKTRGQQVTLRCSSQSGHNTVSWYQQALGQGPQFIFQYYREEENGRGNFPPRFSGLQFPNYSSELNVNALELDDSALYLCASSQGQGQETQYFGPGTRLLVL.

This clone was seen more than once but under ten times. The rearrangement links TRBV18 to TRBJ1-3; maybe TRBD1 (6 bases). The CDR3 is 16 amino acids. The ends were cut back, 9 bases at V and 5 bases at J, with 23 bases in the middle. CDR1 and CDR2 from the germline V gene are KGHSH and LQKENI. The DNA for the CDR3 is TGTGCCAGTACACCGGGAACGGGACAAAATAGAAACACCATATATTTT. Amino acids: CASTPGTGQNRNTIYF.

V and J are TRBV7-6 and TRBJ2-1; 7 positions agree with TRBD2. Germline CDR1 is SGHVS and CDR2 is FNYEAQ. V lost 1 base to trimming and J lost 10 bases; unmatched junction nucleotides: 10. CDR3 length: 15 residues. CDR3 residues: CASSLVSGLGNEQFF. The CDR3 DNA reads as TGTGCCAGCAGCTTAGTTAGCGGACTAGGGAACGAGCAGTTCTTC.

The V call is TRBV15, the J call TRBJ2-6; tentatively, D is TRBD1 (5 bases). The CDR3 is made up of 14 amino acids. Germline loops: CDR1 LNHNV, CDR2 YYDKDF (reference sequence). V was clipped by 6 bases and J by 3 bases, with 9 bases between them. CDR3 coding DNA: TGTGCCACCAGAGGGCAGGGTGGGGCCAACGTCCTGACTTTC. It translates to CATRGQGGANVLTF. The complete variable domain, with remaining parts taken from reference TRBV15 and TRBJ2-6, reads DAMVIQNPRYQVTQFGKPVTLSCSQTLNHNVMYWYQQKSSQAPKLLFHYYDKDFNNEADTPDNFQSRRPNTSFCFLDIRSPGLGDTAMYLCATRGQGGANVLTFGAGSRLTVL.

V gene TRBV19 combines with J gene TRBJ1-5; a weak D match, TRBD1 (5 bases). This CDR3 spans 14 amino acids. The germline V gene encodes CDR1 LNHDA and CDR2 SQIVND (reference sequence). The V end was cut by 7 bases, the J end by 1 base, with 11 bases between. CDR3 residues: CASMGGESNQPQHF. As DNA, the CDR3 is TGTGCCAGTATGGGGGGGGAAAGCAATCAGCCCCAGCATTTT.

The chain carries TRBV4-1 and TRBJ2-5; 14 bases fit TRBD2. CDR1 and CDR2 (germline): MGHRA, YSYEKL. The CDR3 spans 18 residues. V was clipped by 3 bases and J by 4 bases; unmatched bases: 10. The DNA for the CDR3 is TGCGCCAGCAGCCATAGGGCATTCGGGACTAGCGGGGGAGAGACCCAGTACTTC. It is translated as CASSHRAFGTSGGETQYF.

The chain has TRBV13 and TRBJ1-2, with 7 nucleotides matching TRBD1. V lost 5 bases and J lost 8; bases outside the gene matches: 5. Germline CDR1 is PRHDT and CDR2 is FYEKMQ (reference sequence). The length of the CDR3 is 12 residues. CDR3 DNA: TGTGCCAGCAGCCAAACAGGGGTAGGCTACACCTTC. Residues: CASSQTGVGYTF.

The V and J genes are TRBV7-6 and TRBJ2-3; TRBD2 agrees at 11 bases. CDR3 length equals 16 residues. Germline CDR1 and CDR2: SGHVS and FNYEAQ. The V and J ends lost 4 bases and 4 bases, in that order; junction bases with no gene match: 7. The CDR3 reads CASSSLAGGLSDTQYF. In DNA form, the CDR3 reads TGTGCCAGCAGCTCATTAGCGGGGGGGCTGTCAGATACGCAGTATTTT.

The chain has TRBV27 and TRBJ1-1; 7 bases are a match to TRBD1. This CDR3 has 15 amino acids. The V gene end was trimmed by 5 bases and the J gene end by 0 bases; junction bases not matched to a gene: 6. CDR1 is MNHEY and CDR2 is SMNVEV in the germline V gene (reference sequence). The CDR3 reads CASSPRGLVNTEAFF. The DNA of the CDR3 is TGTGCCAGCAGTCCCAGGGGGTTGGTGAACACTGAAGCTTTCTTT.

The chain uses TRBV6-5 and TRBJ1-5, with TRBD1 as a possible D gene (6 bases). Between the trimmed V and J ends, which lost 4 bases and 0 bases, there was a span of 13 bases. Germline V gene lookup returns CDR1 MNHEY and CDR2 SVGAGI. The CDR3 totals 16 residues. CDR3 nucleotides: TGTGCCAGCAGTTCCGGGACACCATATAGCAATCAGCCCCAGCATTTT. Protein: CASSSGTPYSNQPQHF.

V is TRBV15 and J is TRBJ1-2, with 7 bases fitting TRBD1. This CDR3 is built from 13 residues. Germline trimming cut 4 bases from V and 7 bases from J; bases unmatched to any gene: 6. The V gene's germline CDR1 is LNHNV and CDR2 YYDKDF (reference sequence). CDR3 nucleotide sequence: TGTGCCACCAGCAAGGACAGGATCGGTGGCTACACCTTC. Translating gives CATSKDRIGGYTF.

The rearrangement joins TRBV5-8 to TRBJ1-5, with 8 bases identical to TRBD1. V gave up 4 bases and J gave up 5 bases; unmatched junction bases: 5. The CDR3 loop spans 14 amino acids. CDR1 is SGHTS, CDR2 YDEGEE, per germline. Here the CDR3 reads CASSPGTGDQPQHF. The CDR3 nucleotides are TGTGCCAGCAGCCCGGGGACAGGTGATCAGCCCCAGCATTTT.

The chain couples TRBV9 to TRBJ2-3; D remains ambiguous. CDR3 size: 17 residues. V was pared by 1 base and J by 3 bases, with 18 bases between. CDR1 and CDR2 from the germline V gene are SGDLS and YYNGEE. DNA for the CDR3: TGTGCCAGCAGCGTAACCGGCGGTAGTCAACCAACAGATACGCAGTATTTT. Protein sequence: CASSVTGGSQPTDTQYF.